The subject of this entry is one T cell receptor (beta chain). Per the germline V gene, CDR1 is MNHEY and CDR2 is SMNVEV (reference sequence). This CDR3 has 18 amino acids. Trimming took 0 bases from V and 2 from J, leaving 18 bases between them. This record belongs to a study of blood T cell repertoires in COVID-19. The method was immunoSEQ multiplex PCR; TCRdb's version includes in-frame clones alone and lacks a portion of them. The top ten clones hold about 1% of a sample with about 74,000 clones, roughly 88% of them seen once. The sample was peripheral blood. The clonotype originates from a woman between 50 and 59 years old in a cohort sampled during active COVID-19. V and J are TRBV27 and TRBJ2-3; perhaps TRBD2 as D (6 bases). The CDR3 region has the DNA TGTGCCAGCAGTTTATCGAGATTGGCCGGGGGTGACACAGATACGCAGTATTTT. Amino acids: CASSLSRLAGGDTDTQYF.